Each of the 2 T cell receptor beta chains below was sequenced from the same sample in a study of T cells after yellow fever vaccination. TCRdb itself ran the 5' RACE reads through MiXCR, one entry per CDR3 protein. This sample has 300,000 to 400,000 distinct CDR3 sequences; around 6.4% occur once, and the top ten carry around 16%. The sequencing here drew on PBMCs, taken 5 days after the yellow fever booster vaccination. The origin of the receptors is a man aged 25-40 years who received the YFV17D yellow fever vaccine.

The sample holds many counts of this clonotype. The V call is TRBV27, the J call TRBJ2-7; no firm D call. This CDR3 is built from 13 residues. V gave up 8 bases and J gave up 1 base, with 12 bases separating them. Germline CDR1 is MNHEY and CDR2 is SMNVEV (reference sequence). CDR3 nucleotide sequence: TGTGCCAGCCGGTCCGGAGATTCCTACGAGCAGTACTTC. Residues: CASRSGDSYEQYF.

Here the CDR3 reads CASRSGQLTNTGELFF. DNA for the CDR3: TGTGCCAGCAGATCCGGACAGCTCACGAACACCGGGGAGCTGTTTTTT. This sequence joins TRBV27 and TRBJ2-2, with a possible D match to TRBD1 (6 bases). With 6 bases removed from V and 0 bases from J, the gap between germline ends came to 14 bases. The CDR3 runs 16 residues. Per germline, CDR1 MNHEY and CDR2 SMNVEV (reference sequence).